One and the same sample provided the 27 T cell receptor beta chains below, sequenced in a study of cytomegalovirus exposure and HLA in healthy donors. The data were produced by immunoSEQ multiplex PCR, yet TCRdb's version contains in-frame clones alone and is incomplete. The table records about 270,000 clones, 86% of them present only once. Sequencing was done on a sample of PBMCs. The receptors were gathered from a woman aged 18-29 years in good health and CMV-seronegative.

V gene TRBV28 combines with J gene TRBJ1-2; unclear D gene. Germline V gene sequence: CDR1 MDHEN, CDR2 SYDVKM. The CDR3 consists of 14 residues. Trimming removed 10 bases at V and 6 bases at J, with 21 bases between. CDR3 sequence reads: CATNRRPGYHGYTF. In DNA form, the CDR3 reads TGTGCCACCAACCGAAGACCGGGGTACCATGGCTACACCTTC.

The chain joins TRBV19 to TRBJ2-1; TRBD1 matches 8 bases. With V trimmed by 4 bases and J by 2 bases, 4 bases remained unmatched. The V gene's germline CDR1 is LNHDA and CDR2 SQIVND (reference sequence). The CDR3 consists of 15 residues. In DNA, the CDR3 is TGTGCCAGTAGTACCGGACAGGGCCCCTACAATGAGCAGTTCTTC. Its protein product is CASSTGQGPYNEQFF.

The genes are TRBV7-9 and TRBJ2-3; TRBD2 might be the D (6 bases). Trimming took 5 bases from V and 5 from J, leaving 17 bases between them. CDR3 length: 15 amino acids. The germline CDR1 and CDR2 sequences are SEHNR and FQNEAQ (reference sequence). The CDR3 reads CASSRKWDLGDTQYF. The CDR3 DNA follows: TGTGCCAGCAGCAGAAAGTGGGACTTAGGAGATACGCAGTATTTT.

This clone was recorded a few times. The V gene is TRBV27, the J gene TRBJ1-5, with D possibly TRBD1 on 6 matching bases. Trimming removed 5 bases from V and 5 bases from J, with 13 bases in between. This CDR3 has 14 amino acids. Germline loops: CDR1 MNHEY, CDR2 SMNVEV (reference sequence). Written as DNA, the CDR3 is TGTGCCAGCAGTCTTTGGGGGGGCGATCAGCCCCAGCATTTT. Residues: CASSLWGGDQPQHF.

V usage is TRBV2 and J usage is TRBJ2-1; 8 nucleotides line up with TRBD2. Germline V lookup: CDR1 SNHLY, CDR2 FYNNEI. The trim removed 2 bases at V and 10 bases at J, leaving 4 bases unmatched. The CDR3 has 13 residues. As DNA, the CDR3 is TGTGCCAGCAGTGAAATAATAGCGGGAGAGCAGTTCTTC. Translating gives CASSEIIAGEQFF.

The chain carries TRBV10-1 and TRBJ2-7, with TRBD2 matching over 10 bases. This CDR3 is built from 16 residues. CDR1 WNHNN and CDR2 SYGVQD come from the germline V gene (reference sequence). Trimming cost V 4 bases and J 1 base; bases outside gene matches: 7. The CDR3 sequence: CASSGLIAGGSYEQYF. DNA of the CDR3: TGCGCCAGCAGTGGACTCATAGCGGGAGGATCCTACGAGCAGTACTTC.

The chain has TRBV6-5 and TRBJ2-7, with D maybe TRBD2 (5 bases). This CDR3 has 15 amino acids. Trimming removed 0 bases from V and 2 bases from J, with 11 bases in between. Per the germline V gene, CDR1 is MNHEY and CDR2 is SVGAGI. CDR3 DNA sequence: TGTGCCAGCAGTTACTCGGACTTTAATACCTACGAGCAGTACTTC. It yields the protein CASSYSDFNTYEQYF.

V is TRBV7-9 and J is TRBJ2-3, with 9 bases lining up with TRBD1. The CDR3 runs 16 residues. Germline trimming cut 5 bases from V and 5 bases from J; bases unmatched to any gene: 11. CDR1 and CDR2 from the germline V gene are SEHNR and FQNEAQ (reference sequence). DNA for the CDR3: TGTGCCAGCAGCAGTCGGACAGGGGCGGGTGAAGATACGCAGTATTTT. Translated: CASSSRTGAGEDTQYF.

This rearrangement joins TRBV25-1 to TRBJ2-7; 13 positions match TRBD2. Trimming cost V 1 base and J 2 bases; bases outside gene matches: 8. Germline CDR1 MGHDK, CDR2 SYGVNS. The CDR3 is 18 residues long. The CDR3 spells CASSEFFPTSGGTYEQYF. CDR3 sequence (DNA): TGTGCCAGCAGTGAATTCTTCCCGACTAGCGGGGGGACCTACGAGCAGTACTTC.

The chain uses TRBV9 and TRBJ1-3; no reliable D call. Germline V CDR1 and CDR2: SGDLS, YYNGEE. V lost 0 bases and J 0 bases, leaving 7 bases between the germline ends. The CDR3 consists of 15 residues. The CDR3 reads CASSVEDYSGNTIYF. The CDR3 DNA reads TGTGCCAGCAGCGTAGAAGACTACTCTGGAAACACCATATATTTT.

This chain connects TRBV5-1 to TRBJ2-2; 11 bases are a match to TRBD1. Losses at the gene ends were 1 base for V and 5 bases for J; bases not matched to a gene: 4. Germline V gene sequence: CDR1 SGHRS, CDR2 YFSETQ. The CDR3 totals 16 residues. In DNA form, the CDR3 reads TGCGCCAGCAGCTTGACCGGGACAGGGGGAACCGGGGAGCTGTTTTTT. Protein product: CASSLTGTGGTGELFF.

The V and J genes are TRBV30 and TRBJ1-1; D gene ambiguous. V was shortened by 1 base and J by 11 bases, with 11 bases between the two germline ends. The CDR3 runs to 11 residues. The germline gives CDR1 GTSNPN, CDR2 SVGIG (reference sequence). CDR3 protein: CAWSEWRQAFF. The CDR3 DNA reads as TGTGCCTGGAGTGAGTGGCGGCAGGCTTTCTTT. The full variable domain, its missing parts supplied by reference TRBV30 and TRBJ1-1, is SQTIHQWPATLVQPVGSPLSLECTVEGTSNPNLYWYRQAAGRGLQLLFYSVGIGQISSEVPQNLSASRPQDRQFILSSKKLLLSDSGFYLCAWSEWRQAFFGQGTRLTVV.

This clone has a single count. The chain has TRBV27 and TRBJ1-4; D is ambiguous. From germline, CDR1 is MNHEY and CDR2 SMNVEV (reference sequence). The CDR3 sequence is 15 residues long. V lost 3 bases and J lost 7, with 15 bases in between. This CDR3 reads CASSFAGSLGEKLFF. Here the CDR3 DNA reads TGTGCCAGCAGTTTCGCGGGATCTCTTGGTGAAAAACTGTTTTTT.

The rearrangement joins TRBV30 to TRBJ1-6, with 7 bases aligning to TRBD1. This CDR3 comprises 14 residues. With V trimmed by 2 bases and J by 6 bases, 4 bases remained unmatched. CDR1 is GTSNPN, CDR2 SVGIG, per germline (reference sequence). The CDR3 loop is CAWSTGTANSPLHF. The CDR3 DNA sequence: TGTGCCTGGAGTACCGGGACAGCTAATTCACCCCTCCACTTT.

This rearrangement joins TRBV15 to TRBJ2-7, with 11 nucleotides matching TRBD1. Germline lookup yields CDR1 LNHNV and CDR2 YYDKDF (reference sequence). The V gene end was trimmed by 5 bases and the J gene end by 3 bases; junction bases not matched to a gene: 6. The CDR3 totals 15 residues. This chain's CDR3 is CATSRGGTGGYEQYF. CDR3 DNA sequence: TGTGCCACCAGCCGAGGGGGGACAGGGGGCTACGAGCAGTACTTC.

The CDR3 loop is CASSPRRGGGNTIYF. CDR3 in DNA: TGTGCCAGCAGTCCCCGTCGAGGGGGTGGAAACACCATATATTTT. The chain joins TRBV28 to TRBJ1-3, with D maybe TRBD1 (6 bases). This CDR3 has 15 residues. In germline, CDR1 is MDHEN, CDR2 SYDVKM. Trimming shortened V by 5 bases and J by 3 bases, and 14 bases separated the two germline ends.

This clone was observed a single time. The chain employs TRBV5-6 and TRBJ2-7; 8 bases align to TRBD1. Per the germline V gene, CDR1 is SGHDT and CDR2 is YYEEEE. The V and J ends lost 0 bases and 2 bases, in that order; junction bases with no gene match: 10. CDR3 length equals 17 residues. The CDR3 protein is CASSLGTGIVPPYEQYF. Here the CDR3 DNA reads TGTGCCAGCAGCTTGGGGACAGGGATAGTCCCCCCCTACGAGCAGTACTTC.

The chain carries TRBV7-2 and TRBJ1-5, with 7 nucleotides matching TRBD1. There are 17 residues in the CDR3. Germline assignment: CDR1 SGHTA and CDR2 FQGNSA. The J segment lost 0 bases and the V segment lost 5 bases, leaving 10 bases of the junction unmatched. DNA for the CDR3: TGTGCCAGCAGCCCCAACCAGGGGGGTAATAGCAATCAGCCCCAGCATTTT. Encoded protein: CASSPNQGGNSNQPQHF.

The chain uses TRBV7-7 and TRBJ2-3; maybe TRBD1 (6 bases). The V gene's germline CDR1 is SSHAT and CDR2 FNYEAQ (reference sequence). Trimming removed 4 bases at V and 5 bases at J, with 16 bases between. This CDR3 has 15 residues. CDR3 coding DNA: TGTGCCAGCAGCTGGGGGCAGGGATTGAGAGATACGCAGTATTTT. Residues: CASSWGQGLRDTQYF.

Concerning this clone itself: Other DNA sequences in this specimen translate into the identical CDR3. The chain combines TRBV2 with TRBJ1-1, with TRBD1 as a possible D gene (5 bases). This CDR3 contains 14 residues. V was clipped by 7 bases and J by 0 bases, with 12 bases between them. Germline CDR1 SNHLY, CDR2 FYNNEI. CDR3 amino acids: CASTLRGLNTEAFF. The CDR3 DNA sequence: TGTGCCAGCACCCTACGGGGGTTGAACACTGAAGCTTTCTTT.

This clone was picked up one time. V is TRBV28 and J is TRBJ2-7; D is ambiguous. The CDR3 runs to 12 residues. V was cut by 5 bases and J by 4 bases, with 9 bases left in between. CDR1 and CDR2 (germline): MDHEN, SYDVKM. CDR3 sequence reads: CASSPLRYEQYF. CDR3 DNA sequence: TGTGCCAGCAGTCCCCTTCGGTACGAGCAGTACTTC.

DNA for the CDR3: TGCGCCAGCAGCTTGGCCAGCGACAGCTTTAACTATGGCTACACCTTC. It translates to CASSLASDSFNYGYTF. The V gene is TRBV5-1, the J gene TRBJ1-2; D possibly corresponds to TRBD1 (5 bases). CDR1 and CDR2 from the germline V gene are SGHRS and YFSETQ. V was clipped by 0 bases and J by 1 base, with 13 bases between them. This CDR3 is built from 16 residues.

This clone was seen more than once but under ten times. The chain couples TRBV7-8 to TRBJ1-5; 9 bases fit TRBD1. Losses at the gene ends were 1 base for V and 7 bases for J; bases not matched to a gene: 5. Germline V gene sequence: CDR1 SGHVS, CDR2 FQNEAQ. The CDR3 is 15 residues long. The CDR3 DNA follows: TGTGCCAGCAGCTTAGGGGGACAGGGTGGGCAGCCCCAGCATTTT. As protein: CASSLGGQGGQPQHF.

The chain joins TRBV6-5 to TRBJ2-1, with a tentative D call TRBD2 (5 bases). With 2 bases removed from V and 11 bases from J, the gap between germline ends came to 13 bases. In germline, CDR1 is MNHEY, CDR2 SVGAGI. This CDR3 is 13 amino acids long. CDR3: CASSYGEPPKQFF. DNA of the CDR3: TGTGCCAGCAGTTACGGGGAGCCCCCTAAGCAGTTCTTC.

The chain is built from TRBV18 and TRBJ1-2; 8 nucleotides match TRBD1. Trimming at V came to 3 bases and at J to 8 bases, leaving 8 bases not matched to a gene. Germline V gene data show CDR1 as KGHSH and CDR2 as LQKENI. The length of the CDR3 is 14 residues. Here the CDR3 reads CASSPRQGAEGYTF. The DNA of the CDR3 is TGTGCCAGCTCACCCCGTCAGGGGGCAGAGGGCTACACCTTC. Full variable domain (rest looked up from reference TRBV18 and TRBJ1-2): NAGVMQNPRHLVRRRGQEARLRCSPMKGHSHVYWYRQLPEEGLKFMVYLQKENIIDESGMPKERFSAEFPKEGPSILRIQQVVRGDSAAYFCASSPRQGAEGYTFGSGTRLTVV.

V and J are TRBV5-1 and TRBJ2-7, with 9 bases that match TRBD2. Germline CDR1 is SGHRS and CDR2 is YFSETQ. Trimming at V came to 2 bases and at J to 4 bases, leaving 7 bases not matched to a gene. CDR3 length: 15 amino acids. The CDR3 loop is CASSLVAGEVYEQYF. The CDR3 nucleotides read TGCGCCAGCAGCTTAGTAGCGGGAGAAGTGTACGAGCAGTACTTC. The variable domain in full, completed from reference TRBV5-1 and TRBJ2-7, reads KAGVTQTPRYLIKTRGQQVTLSCSPISGHRSVSWYQQTPGQGLQFLFEYFSETQRNKGNFPGRFSGRQFSNSRSEMNVSTLELGDSALYLCASSLVAGEVYEQYFGPGTRLTVT.

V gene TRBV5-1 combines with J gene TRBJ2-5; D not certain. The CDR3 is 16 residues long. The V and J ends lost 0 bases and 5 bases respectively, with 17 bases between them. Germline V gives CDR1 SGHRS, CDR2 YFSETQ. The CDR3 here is CASSLGASRNRETQYF. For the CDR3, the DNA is TGCGCCAGCAGCTTGGGGGCGTCCCGCAATCGGGAGACCCAGTACTTC.